The 13 T cell receptor beta chains in this list originate from one sample, sequenced in a study of T cell responses to AZD1222 COVID-19 vaccine (dated by TCRdb to about 2021). Per the publication, the time point label means: about 28 days (+/-7) after the second vaccine dose. The method was the immunoSEQ multiplex PCR assay. What TCRdb holds here is the immuneACCESS table cut down to in-frame rearrangements. Part of the clones is not present; checked against another copy, under half of the missing clones reflect an unresolved V gene, and the others are unexplained. A total of 60,000 to 80,000 clones appear in this sample, over 60% of them only once. About 50% of the sample is in the top ten clones. The material sequenced was peripheral blood, taken 28 days after the second AZD1222 dose. These receptors were collected from an adult who received the AZD1222 COVID-19 vaccine.

This clone was seen once. The J gene is TRBJ2-7, the V gene TRBV20-1, with D hard to call. The CDR3 consists of 14 residues. Trimming took 3 bases from V and 0 from J, leaving 12 bases between them. Germline V lookup: CDR1 DFQATT, CDR2 SNEGSKA (reference sequence). The CDR3 sequence is CSASHPVTSYEQYF. The CDR3 nucleotides are TGCAGTGCTAGTCACCCGGTCACCTCCTACGAGCAGTACTTC.

The chain is built from TRBV2 and TRBJ1-2; perhaps TRBD1 as D (5 bases). Germline V gives CDR1 SNHLY, CDR2 FYNNEI. The V end was cut by 6 bases, the J end by 8 bases, with 13 bases between. This CDR3 spans 12 amino acids. CDR3 sequence (DNA): TGTGCCAGCAGCGAGGACATTAGAGGCTACACCTTC. Protein: CASSEDIRGYTF.

This chain's CDR3 is CASSPRLATSGEQYF. CDR3 coding DNA: TGTGCCAGCAGCCCCCGATTAGCAACCTCTGGCGAGCAGTACTTC. This chain connects TRBV9 to TRBJ2-7; D unclear. Germline assignment: CDR1 SGDLS and CDR2 YYNGEE. V lost 4 bases, J lost 6 bases, and 20 bases lay in between. There are 15 residues in the CDR3.

This chain links TRBV7-2 with TRBJ1-5, with a tentative D call TRBD1 (5 bases). Germline CDR1 is SGHTA and CDR2 is FQGNSA. V dropped 5 bases and J dropped 0 bases, with 8 bases sitting between them. This CDR3 is built from 14 residues. Here the CDR3 DNA reads TGTGCCAGCAGCGCAGGGATTAGCAATCAGCCCCAGCATTTT. Amino acid sequence: CASSAGISNQPQHF. Based on the CDR3 plus reference TRBV7-2 and TRBJ1-5, the full variable domain is GAGVSQSPSNKVTEKGKDVELRCDPISGHTALYWYRQSLGQGLEFLIYFQGNSAPDKSGLPSDRFSAERTGGSVSTLTIQRTQQEDSAVYLCASSAGISNQPQHFGDGTRLSIL.

This chain connects TRBV20-1 to TRBJ2-2, with 7 bases aligning to TRBD1. V shed 3 bases, J shed 2 bases, and the junction held 3 bases outside the gene matches. The CDR3 extends over 14 amino acids. Germline V gene lookup returns CDR1 DFQATT and CDR2 SNEGSKA (reference sequence). The CDR3 loop is CSASRDSNTGELFF. The CDR3 DNA reads TGCAGTGCTAGTAGGGACAGTAACACCGGGGAGCTGTTTTTT.

This clone was seen only once. The rearrangement joins TRBV7-9 to TRBJ1-2; the D gene is possibly TRBD1 (5 bases). Deletions cut 5 bases from V and 8 bases from J, with 18 bases between. From germline, CDR1 is SEHNR and CDR2 FQNEAQ (reference sequence). The CDR3 totals 14 residues. DNA for the CDR3: TGTGCCAGCAGCCACGGTTCAGGGAACGGGGGCTACACCTTC. It encodes CASSHGSGNGGYTF.

The chain combines TRBV9 with TRBJ1-3; 7 bases match TRBD1. Germline V gene lookup returns CDR1 SGDLS and CDR2 YYNGEE. The CDR3 runs 14 residues. Trimming at V came to 4 bases and at J to 8 bases, leaving 9 bases not matched to a gene. The CDR3 bases are TGTGCCAGCAGCAGTACAGGGGAAGGATACACCATATATTTT. Translation gives CASSSTGEGYTIYF.

The V and J genes are TRBV9 and TRBJ1-2; weak D call: TRBD1 (5 bases). Germline V gene data show CDR1 as SGDLS and CDR2 as YYNGEE. This CDR3 is built from 16 residues. V was clipped by 6 bases and J by 4 bases, with 22 bases between them. The CDR3 region is CASTRMGTPGIYGYTF. For the CDR3, the DNA is TGTGCCAGCACCCGAATGGGGACTCCCGGGATCTATGGCTACACCTTC. Supplemented by reference TRBV9 and TRBJ1-2, the full variable domain reads DSGVTQTPKHLITATGQRVTLRCSPRSGDLSVYWYQQSLDQGLQFLIQYYNGEERAKGNILERFSAQQFPDLHSELNLSSLELGDSALYFCASTRMGTPGIYGYTFGSGTRLTVV.

J is TRBJ2-1 and V is TRBV4-2; 9 bases align to TRBD2. The CDR3 has 15 amino acids. V lost 2 bases to trimming and J lost 10 bases; unmatched junction nucleotides: 9. The germline V gene encodes CDR1 LGHNA and CDR2 YNFKEQ. In nucleotides, the CDR3 is TGTGCCAGCAGCCAAACTTTAGCGGGAGTGGGGGAGCAGTTCTTC. This sequence encodes CASSQTLAGVGEQFF.

This clone was found a few times. This sample also contains other DNA sequences that code for the same CDR3. J is TRBJ2-7 and V is TRBV30, with D possibly TRBD2 on 5 matching bases. V was cut by 0 bases and J by 1 base, with 13 bases left in between. The germline V gene encodes CDR1 GTSNPN and CDR2 SVGIG (reference sequence). The CDR3 loop spans 15 amino acids. DNA for the CDR3: TGTGCCTGGAGTGTACTCGGCCGGAGGTCCTACGAGCAGTACTTC. This gives the protein CAWSVLGRRSYEQYF.

V and J are TRBV5-6 and TRBJ2-7, with TRBD1 matching 8 bases. The CDR3 is 15 residues long. V lost 4 bases, J lost 2 bases, and 8 bases stayed unmatched. Germline V CDR1 and CDR2: SGHDT, YYEEEE. CDR3 in DNA: TGTGCCAGCAGCCCGGACAGGGTGGACCCCTACGAGCAGTACTTC. Amino acid sequence: CASSPDRVDPYEQYF.

The sample holds one count of this clone. The V call is TRBV3-1 (or the pseudogene TRBV3-2), the J call TRBJ1-2, with no clear D. The germline gives CDR1 LGHDT, CDR2 YNNKEL (reference sequence). The CDR3 is made up of 13 amino acids. Trimming cost V 4 bases and J 6 bases, with 12 bases left between them. Here the CDR3 DNA reads TGTGCCAGCAGCCCCAACCGGGGTAATGGCTACACCTTC. This encodes CASSPNRGNGYTF.

V and J are TRBV27 and TRBJ1-1; D call uncertain. Trimming shortened V by 3 bases and J by 1 base, and 9 bases separated the two germline ends. Germline values: CDR1 MNHEY, CDR2 SMNVEV (reference sequence). This CDR3 has 14 amino acids. The CDR3 bases are TGTGCCAGCAGTTTCACAGAAGCGAACACTGAAGCTTTCTTT. This codes for CASSFTEANTEAFF.